This record covers a single T cell receptor beta chain. Its specificity is unknown. Researchers report isolating at least 7 million PBMCs per sample. The source of the sample is a study of blood T cells in healthy people across ages. Study outcomes and limitations: The unknown donor CMV status may have confounded expanded clonotype changes. The long-lived group displayed more naive CD4+ cells, plus higher diversity, than the aged donors did.

Trimming stripped 1 base from V and 1 base from J, with 14 bases between. This CDR3 contains 17 residues. The V gene's germline CDR1 is SGHTA and CDR2 FQGTGA. A second 7 to 11 cycle PCR used barcoded and J-beta primers. From the 5' RACE reads, TCRdb called clonotypes with MiXCR, one entry per CDR3 protein. The sample carries 1.6 million or so distinct CDR3 sequences, around 35% recorded once. The source of this sequence is a woman between 25 and 40 years old in good health. The gene calls are TRBV7-3 and TRBJ1-5; D is unclear. The sequencing input was blood. The CDR3 nucleotides read TGTGCCAGCAGCTTAAAGCAGCTGATACGCAGCAATCAGCCCCAGCATTTT. It specifies CASSLKQLIRSNQPQHF.